The 18 T cell receptor beta chains below were found in one sample sequenced in a study of low-dose radiotherapy and immunotherapy resistance in tumors. With TRAV- and TRBV-specific primers, first-strand cDNA was made, covering the alpha and beta chains. It was with a constant-region primer and a V-primer adapter that TCRs were amplified over roughly 20 PCR cycles. TCRdb fed the reads into MiXCR, producing one record per CDR3 protein. The repertoire holds tens of thousands of distinct CDR3 sequences, 15% to 20% seen once, with less than 3.5% in the top ten. Noted time point: before trial treatment. The source material was PBMCs, sampled before treatment. Every receptor here comes from a male donor with prostate cancer.

The chain employs TRBV2 and TRBJ2-5; D is ambiguous. Trimming pared 10 bases from V and 9 bases from J, leaving 24 bases between. This CDR3 has 14 residues. Germline V gene sequence: CDR1 SNHLY, CDR2 FYNNEI. The CDR3 reads CATLRASAAQAQYF. DNA for the CDR3: TGTGCCACCCTTAGAGCCAGCGCGGCGCAGGCCCAGTACTTC. Combining the CDR3 with reference TRBV2 and TRBJ2-5 gives the whole variable domain EPEVTQTPSHQVTQMGQEVILRCVPISNHLYFYWYRQILGQKVEFLVSFYNNEISEKSEIFDDQFSVERPDGSNFTLKIRSTKLEDSAMYFCATLRASAAQAQYFGPGTRLLVL.

This clonotype has a count of ten or more. The chain links TRBV12-3 or TRBV12-4 to TRBJ2-5; D uncertain. V was cut by 5 bases and J by 1 base, with 11 bases left in between. This CDR3 comprises 14 residues. CDR3 DNA sequence: TGTGCCAGCAGTCCGTCCTGGTCCCAAGAGACCCAGTACTTC. Translation gives CASSPSWSQETQYF.

This clonotype has at least ten counts. The chain joins TRBV7-2 to TRBJ2-7; D ambiguous. The CDR3 sequence is 16 residues long. V lost 4 bases and J 1 base, leaving 17 bases between the germline ends. The germline V gene has CDR1 SGHTA and CDR2 FQGNSA. Here the CDR3 reads CASSSPRGQLSYEQYF. In nucleotides, the CDR3 is TGTGCCAGCAGCTCTCCTCGCGGCCAGTTATCCTACGAGCAGTACTTC.

This clonotype was picked up many times. V is TRBV14 and J is TRBJ1-2, with a tentative D call TRBD1 (5 bases). V lost 4 bases to trimming and J lost 4 bases, with 10 bases between them. The CDR3 has 13 amino acids. Germline CDR1 is SGHDN and CDR2 is FVKESK. The CDR3 reads CASSPTDGYGYTF. CDR3 bases: TGTGCCAGCAGCCCGACAGACGGCTATGGCTACACCTTC.

This clonotype was recorded many times. This chain joins TRBV14 and TRBJ2-3, with TRBD2 matching over 7 bases. The CDR3 runs to 17 residues. Trimming took 0 bases from V and 2 from J; bases not matched to a gene: 8. Germline V gives CDR1 SGHDN, CDR2 FVKESK. The CDR3 nucleotides read TGTGCCAGCAGCCAAGAGGGAGCGGGGACTCACACAGATACGCAGTATTTT. This translates into CASSQEGAGTHTDTQYF.

CDR3 loop: CASSEALGGQFWGYTF. In DNA, the CDR3 is TGTGCCAGCAGTGAAGCTCTCGGGGGACAGTTTTGGGGCTACACCTTC. The chain joins TRBV6-8 to TRBJ1-2; TRBD1 aligns across 7 bases. Germline-derived CDR1 and CDR2 are MNHGY and SAAAGT. The CDR3 spans 16 residues. The J segment lost 8 bases and the V segment lost 5 bases, leaving 17 bases of the junction unmatched.

This clonotype was seen at least ten times. This chain joins TRBV28 and TRBJ2-3; TRBD2 matches 10 bases. The CDR3 is made up of 16 amino acids. Germline V gene data show CDR1 as MDHEN and CDR2 as SYDVKM. J gave up 3 bases and V 5 bases, and 8 bases lay outside the gene matches. In nucleotides, the CDR3 is TGTGCCAGCAGTGCCGAACTAGCGGGGAGAACAGATACGCAGTATTTT. It codes for CASSAELAGRTDTQYF.

In this sample, this clonotype turned up many times. The V gene is TRBV20-1, the J gene TRBJ2-3, with 9 bases identical to TRBD2. Losses at the gene ends were 1 base for V and 1 base for J; bases not matched to a gene: 6. This CDR3 is 16 amino acids long. CDR1 is DFQATT, CDR2 SNEGSKA, per germline (reference sequence). CDR3 coding DNA: TGCAGTGCTAGAGGGGGGACTAGCTCCCGCACAGATACGCAGTATTTT. It yields the protein CSARGGTSSRTDTQYF.

This clonotype was detected a few times. The chain links TRBV10-3 to TRBJ2-3; unclear D gene. CDR1 is ENHRY and CDR2 is SYGVKD in the germline V gene. Trimming cost V 3 bases and J 5 bases, with 3 bases left between them. This CDR3 is 11 amino acids long. The CDR3 sequence: CAISDKDTQYF. DNA for the CDR3: TGTGCCATCAGTGATAAAGATACGCAGTATTTT.

The chain has TRBV6-5 and TRBJ2-3; D perhaps matches TRBD2 (7 bases). This CDR3 has 14 residues. The germline V gene has CDR1 MNHEY and CDR2 SVGAGI. V dropped 5 bases and J dropped 4 bases, with 13 bases sitting between them. CDR3 amino acids: CASSREGGPDTQYF. For the CDR3, the DNA is TGTGCCAGCAGTCGAGAGGGGGGGCCAGATACGCAGTATTTT.

This clonotype was seen ten or more times. CDR3 amino acids: CASSQGTEEKLFF. CDR3 nucleotides: TGTGCCAGCAGCCAAGGGACAGAGGAAAAACTGTTTTTT. The rearrangement links TRBV3-1 to TRBJ1-4; tentatively, D is TRBD1 (6 bases). The CDR3 length is 13 residues. Germline CDR1 LGHDT, CDR2 YNNKEL (reference sequence). The ends were cut back, 1 base at V and 8 bases at J, with 8 bases in the middle.

The chain has TRBV12-3 or TRBV12-4 and TRBJ2-7; 12 bases agree with TRBD2. The ends lost 6 bases at V and 2 bases at J; junction bases unmatched: 5. The CDR3 covers 15 residues. This CDR3 reads CASSISSGGAYEQYF. The DNA for the CDR3 is TGTGCCAGCAGCATCTCTAGCGGGGGGGCCTACGAGCAGTACTTC.

This clonotype was seen many times. The V gene is TRBV7-9, the J gene TRBJ1-5, with D uncertain. Trimming cost V 1 base and J 1 base, with 11 bases left between them. Germline assignment: CDR1 SEHNR and CDR2 FQNEAQ (reference sequence). The CDR3 covers 16 residues. In DNA form, the CDR3 reads TGTGCCAGCAGCTTAGGGGCCGGCAGCAGCAATCAGCCCCAGCATTTT. Protein: CASSLGAGSSNQPQHF.

At least ten counts were recorded for this clonotype. CDR3 DNA sequence: TGTGCCAGCAGTAGACAGGGGGCGACGTTGGCCCAGCATTTT. This encodes CASSRQGATLAQHF. This sequence joins TRBV12-3 or TRBV12-4 and TRBJ1-5; TRBD1 matches 10 bases. The CDR3 covers 14 residues. V lost 5 bases and J lost 11; bases outside the gene matches: 9.

The sample holds many counts of this clonotype. V usage is TRBV18 and J usage is TRBJ2-3, with TRBD2 matching 7 bases. After removal of 3 bases from V and 5 bases from J, the junction contained 8 bases not matched to a gene. Germline V gene lookup returns CDR1 KGHSH and CDR2 LQKENI. The CDR3 runs to 15 residues. CDR3 nucleotides: TGTGCCAGCTCACCCGGACTAGGTTATGGAGATACGCAGTATTTT. Protein: CASSPGLGYGDTQYF.

This clonotype was counted at least ten times. The chain recombines TRBV19 with TRBJ2-5; unclear D gene. Trimming stripped 2 bases from V and 10 bases from J, with 8 bases between. The CDR3 length is 11 residues. Looked up from germline, CDR1 is LNHDA and CDR2 is SQIVND (reference sequence). CDR3 bases: TGTGCCAGTAGTATACAGTCAGTCCAGTACTTC. Translating it yields CASSIQSVQYF. Combining the CDR3 with reference TRBV19 and TRBJ2-5 gives the whole variable domain DGGITQSPKYLFRKEGQNVTLSCEQNLNHDAMYWYRQDPGQGLRLIYYSQIVNDFQKGDIAEGYSVSREKKESFPLTVTSAQKNPTAFYLCASSIQSVQYFGPGTRLLVL.

This clonotype was counted ten times or more. The chain is built from TRBV5-4 and TRBJ2-3; D is ambiguous. V lost 2 bases and J lost 1, with 8 bases in between. This CDR3 is built from 14 residues. Germline CDR1 SGHNT, CDR2 YYREEE (reference sequence). Here the CDR3 reads CASSFRGGTDTQYF. CDR3 DNA: TGTGCCAGCAGCTTTCGTGGGGGCACAGATACGCAGTATTTT.

This clonotype showed up many times. The chain employs TRBV2 and TRBJ2-7; TRBD1 agrees at 8 bases. CDR3 size: 14 residues. Per germline, CDR1 SNHLY and CDR2 FYNNEI. Trimming took 3 bases from V and 3 from J; bases not matched to a gene: 4. CDR3 sequence reads: CASSEDRVDYEQYF. The CDR3, as DNA: TGTGCCAGCAGTGAGGACAGGGTGGACTACGAGCAGTACTTC.